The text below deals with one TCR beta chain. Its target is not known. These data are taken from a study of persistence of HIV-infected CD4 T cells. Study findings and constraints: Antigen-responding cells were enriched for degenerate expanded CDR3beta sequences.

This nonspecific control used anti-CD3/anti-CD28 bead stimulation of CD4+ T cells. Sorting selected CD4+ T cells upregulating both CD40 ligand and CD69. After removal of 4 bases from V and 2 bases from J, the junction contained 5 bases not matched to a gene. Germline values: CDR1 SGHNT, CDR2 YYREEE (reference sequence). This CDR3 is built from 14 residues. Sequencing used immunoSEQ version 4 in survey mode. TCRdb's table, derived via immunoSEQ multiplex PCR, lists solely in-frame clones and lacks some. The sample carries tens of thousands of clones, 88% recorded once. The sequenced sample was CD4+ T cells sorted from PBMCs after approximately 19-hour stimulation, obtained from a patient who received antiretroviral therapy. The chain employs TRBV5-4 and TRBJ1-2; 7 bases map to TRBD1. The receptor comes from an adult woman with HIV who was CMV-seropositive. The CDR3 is CASSRTGENYGYTF. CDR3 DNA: TGTGCCAGCAGCCGTACAGGGGAAAACTATGGCTACACCTTC.